This T cell receptor beta chain comes out of a study of cytomegalovirus exposure and HLA in healthy donors. Study context: The Caucasian-associated ancestry cluster held roughly 80% of around 380 genotyped donors.

60 Vbeta and 13 Jbeta primers were used in PCR. Profiling relied on immunoSEQ multiplex PCR, and the TCRdb table lists in-frame clones only, not all of them. In total, the table holds under 200,000 clones. The CDR3 extends over 14 amino acids. CDR1 and CDR2 from the germline V gene are SGHDT and YYEEEE. Trimming shortened V by 5 bases and J by 3 bases, and 13 bases separated the two germline ends. The clonotype originates from a man aged 25-45 years in good health and CMV-seronegative. The sample taken for sequencing was PBMCs. The V call is TRBV5-6, the J call TRBJ2-3; D may be TRBD2 (6 bases). CDR3 nucleotides: TGTGCCAGCAGGATGATTGGGGGGACAGATACGCAGTATTTT. This sequence encodes CASRMIGGTDTQYF.